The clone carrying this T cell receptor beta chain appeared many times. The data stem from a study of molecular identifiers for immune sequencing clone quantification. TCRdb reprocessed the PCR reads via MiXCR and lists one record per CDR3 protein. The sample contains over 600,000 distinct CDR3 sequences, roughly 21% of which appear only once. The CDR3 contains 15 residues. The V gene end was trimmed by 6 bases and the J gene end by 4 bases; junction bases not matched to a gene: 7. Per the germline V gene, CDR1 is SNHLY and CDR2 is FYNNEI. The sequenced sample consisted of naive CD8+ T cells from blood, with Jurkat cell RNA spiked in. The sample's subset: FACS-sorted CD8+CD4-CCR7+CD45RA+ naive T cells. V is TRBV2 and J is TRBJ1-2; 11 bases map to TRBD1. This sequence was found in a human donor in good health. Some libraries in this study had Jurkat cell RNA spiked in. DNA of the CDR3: TGTGCCAGCAGGAGCGGACAGGGGGCAATCTATGGCTACACCTTC. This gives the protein CASRSGQGAIYGYTF.